This TCR beta chain was sequenced in a study of OX40 agonist ivuxolimab in advanced cancers. Across the study: Treatment of patients was with ivuxolimab, an agonistic anti-OX40 (CD134) antibody. Patients enrolled in dose escalation were diagnosed with hepatocellular carcinoma, melanoma, renal cell or head and neck cancer. Whole-study results and caveats: Normalized T-cell clonal expansion was also low in a subset of nonresponders.

Trimming pared 5 bases from V and 2 bases from J, leaving 16 bases between. This CDR3 has 16 residues. Germline lookup yields CDR1 SNHLY and CDR2 FYNNEI. TCRdb's copy holds only in-frame clones and misses some; the assay was immunoSEQ multiplex PCR. This table has 70,000 to 95,000 clones, around 92% appearing once. A remark on this clone: Its antigen is still unknown.

The V and J genes are TRBV2 and TRBJ2-1, with D perhaps matching TRBD2 (6 bases). This receptor was identified in an adult with an advanced solid tumor such as melanoma, head and neck, liver or kidney cancer. The material was CD4+ or CD8+ T cells sorted from blood, obtained in a trial of the OX40 agonist ivuxolimab. This CDR3 is CASSSRGGWTYNEQFF. The CDR3 DNA reads as TGTGCCAGCAGTTCCCGAGGAGGGTGGACCTACAATGAGCAGTTCTTC.